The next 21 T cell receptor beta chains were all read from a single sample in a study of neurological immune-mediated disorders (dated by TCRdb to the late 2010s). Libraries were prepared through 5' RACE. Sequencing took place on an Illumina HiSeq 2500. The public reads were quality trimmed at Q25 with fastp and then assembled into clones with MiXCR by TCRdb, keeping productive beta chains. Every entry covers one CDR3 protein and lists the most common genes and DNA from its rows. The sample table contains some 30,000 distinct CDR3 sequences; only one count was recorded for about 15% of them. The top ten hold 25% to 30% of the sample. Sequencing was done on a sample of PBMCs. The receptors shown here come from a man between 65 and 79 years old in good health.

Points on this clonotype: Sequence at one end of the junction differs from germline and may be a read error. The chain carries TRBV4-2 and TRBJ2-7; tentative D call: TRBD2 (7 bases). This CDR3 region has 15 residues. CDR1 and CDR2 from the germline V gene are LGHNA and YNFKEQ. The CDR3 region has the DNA TGTTCCAGCAGCCAAGATAGGGGGGGGACCTACGACCAGTACTTC. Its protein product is CSSSQDRGGTYDQYF.

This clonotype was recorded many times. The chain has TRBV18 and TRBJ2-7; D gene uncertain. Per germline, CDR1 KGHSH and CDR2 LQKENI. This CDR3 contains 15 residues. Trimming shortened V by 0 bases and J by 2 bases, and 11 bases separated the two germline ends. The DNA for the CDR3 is TGTGCCAGCTCACCACCAGTTACTCAGACCTACGAGCAGTACTTC. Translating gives CASSPPVTQTYEQYF. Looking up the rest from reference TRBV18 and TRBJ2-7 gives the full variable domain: NAGVMQNPRHLVRRRGQEARLRCSPMKGHSHVYWYRQLPEEGLKFMVYLQKENIIDESGMPKERFSAEFPKEGPSILRIQQVVRGDSAAYFCASSPPVTQTYEQYFGPGTRLTVT.

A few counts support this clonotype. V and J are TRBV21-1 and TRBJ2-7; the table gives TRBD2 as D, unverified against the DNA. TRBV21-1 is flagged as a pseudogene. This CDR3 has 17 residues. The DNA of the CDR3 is TGTGCCAGCAGCAGCGGCCCAAGGGATGCGAGCTCCTACGAGCAGTACTTC. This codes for CASSSGPRDASSYEQYF.

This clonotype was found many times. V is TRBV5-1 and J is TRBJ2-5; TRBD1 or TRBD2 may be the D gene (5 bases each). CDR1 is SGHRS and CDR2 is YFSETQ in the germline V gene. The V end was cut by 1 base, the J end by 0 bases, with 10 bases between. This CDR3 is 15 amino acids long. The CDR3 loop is CASSLFRGDQETQYF. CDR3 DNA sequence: TGCGCCAGCAGCTTGTTCCGAGGGGACCAAGAGACCCAGTACTTC.

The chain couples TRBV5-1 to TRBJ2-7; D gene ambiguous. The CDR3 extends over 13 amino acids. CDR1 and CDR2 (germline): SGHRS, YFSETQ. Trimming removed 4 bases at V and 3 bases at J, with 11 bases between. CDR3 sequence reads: CASSLRHSYEQYF. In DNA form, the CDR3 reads TGCGCCAGCAGCCTTCGGCACAGCTACGAGCAGTACTTC.

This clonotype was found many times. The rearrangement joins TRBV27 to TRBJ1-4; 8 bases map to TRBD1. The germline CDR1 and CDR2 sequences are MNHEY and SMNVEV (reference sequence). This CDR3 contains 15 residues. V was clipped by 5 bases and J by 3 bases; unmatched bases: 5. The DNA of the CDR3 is TGTGCCAGCAGTCTCAGACAGGGGCCTAATGAAAAACTGTTTTTT. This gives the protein CASSLRQGPNEKLFF.

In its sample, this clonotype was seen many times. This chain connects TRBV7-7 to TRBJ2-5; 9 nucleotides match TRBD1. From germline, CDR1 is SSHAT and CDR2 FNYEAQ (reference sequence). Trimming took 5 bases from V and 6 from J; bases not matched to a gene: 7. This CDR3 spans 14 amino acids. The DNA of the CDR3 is TGTGCCAGCAGCCGTACAGGGGGCGAAAAGACCCAGTACTTC. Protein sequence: CASSRTGGEKTQYF.

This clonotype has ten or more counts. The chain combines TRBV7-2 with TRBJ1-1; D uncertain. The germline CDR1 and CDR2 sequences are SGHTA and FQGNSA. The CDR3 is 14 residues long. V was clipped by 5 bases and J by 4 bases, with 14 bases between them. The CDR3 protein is CASSPGPFSTEAFF. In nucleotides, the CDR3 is TGTGCCAGCAGCCCCGGACCCTTTTCCACTGAAGCTTTCTTT.

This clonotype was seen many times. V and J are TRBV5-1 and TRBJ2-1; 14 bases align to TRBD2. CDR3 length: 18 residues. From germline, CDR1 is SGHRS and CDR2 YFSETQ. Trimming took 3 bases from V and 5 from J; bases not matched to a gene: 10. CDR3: CASSSTWTSGGTHNEQFF. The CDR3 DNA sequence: TGCGCCAGCAGCTCCACTTGGACTAGCGGGGGGACCCACAATGAGCAGTTCTTC.

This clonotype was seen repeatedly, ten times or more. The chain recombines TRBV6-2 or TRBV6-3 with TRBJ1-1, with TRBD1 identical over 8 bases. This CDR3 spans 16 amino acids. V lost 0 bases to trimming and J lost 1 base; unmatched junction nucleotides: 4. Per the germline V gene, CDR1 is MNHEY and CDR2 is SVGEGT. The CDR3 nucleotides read TGTGCCAGCAGTTACTCCTTACAGGGGGGGAACACTGAAGCTTTCTTT. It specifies CASSYSLQGGNTEAFF.

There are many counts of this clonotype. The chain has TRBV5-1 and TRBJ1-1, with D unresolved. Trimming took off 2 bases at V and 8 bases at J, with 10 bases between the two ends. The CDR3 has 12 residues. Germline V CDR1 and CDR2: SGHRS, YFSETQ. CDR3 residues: CASSFNSGEAFF. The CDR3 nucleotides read TGCGCCAGCAGCTTCAACTCGGGCGAAGCTTTCTTT.

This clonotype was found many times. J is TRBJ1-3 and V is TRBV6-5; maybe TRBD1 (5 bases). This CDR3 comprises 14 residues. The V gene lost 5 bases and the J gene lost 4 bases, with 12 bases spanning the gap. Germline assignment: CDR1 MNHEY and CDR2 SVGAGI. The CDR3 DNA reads TGTGCCAGCAGTCCAGACAGTTTGGGAAACACCATATATTTT. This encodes CASSPDSLGNTIYF.

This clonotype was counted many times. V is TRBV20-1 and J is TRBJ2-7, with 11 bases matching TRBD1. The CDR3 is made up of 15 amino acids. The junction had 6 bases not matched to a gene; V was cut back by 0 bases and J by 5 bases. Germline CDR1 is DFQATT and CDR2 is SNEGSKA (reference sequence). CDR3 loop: CSARDPRTGGNEQYF. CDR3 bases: TGCAGTGCTAGAGATCCACGGACAGGGGGCAACGAGCAGTACTTC.

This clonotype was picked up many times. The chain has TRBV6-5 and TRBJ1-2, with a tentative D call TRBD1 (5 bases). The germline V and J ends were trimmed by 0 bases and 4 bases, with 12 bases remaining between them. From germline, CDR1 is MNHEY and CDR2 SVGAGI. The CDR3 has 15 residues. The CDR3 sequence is CASSYSRGAAYGYTF. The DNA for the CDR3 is TGTGCCAGCAGTTACTCGAGAGGGGCTGCCTATGGCTACACCTTC.

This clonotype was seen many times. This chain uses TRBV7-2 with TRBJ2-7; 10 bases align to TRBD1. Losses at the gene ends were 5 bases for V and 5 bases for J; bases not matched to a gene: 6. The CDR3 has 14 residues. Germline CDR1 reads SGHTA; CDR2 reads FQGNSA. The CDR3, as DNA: TGTGCCAGCAGCCGACAGGGGGCGCTCCACGAGCAGTACTTC. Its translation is CASSRQGALHEQYF.

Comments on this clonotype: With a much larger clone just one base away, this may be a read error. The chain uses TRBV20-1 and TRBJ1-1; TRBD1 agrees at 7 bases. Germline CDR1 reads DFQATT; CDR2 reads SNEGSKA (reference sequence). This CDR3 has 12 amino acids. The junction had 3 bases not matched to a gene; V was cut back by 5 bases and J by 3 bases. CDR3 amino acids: CSAGQVYTEAFF. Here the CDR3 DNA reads TGCAGTGCTGGACAGGTATACACTGAAGCTTTCTTT.

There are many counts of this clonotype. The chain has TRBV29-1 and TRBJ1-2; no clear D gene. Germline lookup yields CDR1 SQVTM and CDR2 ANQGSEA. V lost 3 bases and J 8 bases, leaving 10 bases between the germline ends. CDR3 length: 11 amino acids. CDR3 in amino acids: CSVDGVGGYTF. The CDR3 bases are TGCAGCGTTGACGGCGTGGGCGGCTACACCTTC.

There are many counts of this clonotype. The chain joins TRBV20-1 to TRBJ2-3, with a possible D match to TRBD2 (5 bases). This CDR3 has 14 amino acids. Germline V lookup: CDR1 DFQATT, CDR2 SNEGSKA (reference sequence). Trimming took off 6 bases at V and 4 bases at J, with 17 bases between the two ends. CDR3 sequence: CSAIRPGSADTQYF. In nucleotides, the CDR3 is TGCAGTGCGATTAGGCCGGGGTCGGCAGATACGCAGTATTTT.

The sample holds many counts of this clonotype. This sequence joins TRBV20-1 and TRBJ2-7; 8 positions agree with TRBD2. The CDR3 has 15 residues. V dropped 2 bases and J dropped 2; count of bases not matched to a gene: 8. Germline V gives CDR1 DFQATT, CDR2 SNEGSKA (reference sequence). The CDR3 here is CSARRGGGFTYEQYF. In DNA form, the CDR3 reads TGCAGTGCTAGACGGGGGGGAGGGTTCACCTACGAGCAGTACTTC.

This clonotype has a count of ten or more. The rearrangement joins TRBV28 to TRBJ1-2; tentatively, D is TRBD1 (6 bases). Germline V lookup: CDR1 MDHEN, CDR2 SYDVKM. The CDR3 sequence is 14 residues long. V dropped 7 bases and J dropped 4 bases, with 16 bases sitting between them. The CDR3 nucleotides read TGTGCCAGCAAGAGGACGGGGGCTGTCTATGGCTACACCTTC. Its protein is CASKRTGAVYGYTF.

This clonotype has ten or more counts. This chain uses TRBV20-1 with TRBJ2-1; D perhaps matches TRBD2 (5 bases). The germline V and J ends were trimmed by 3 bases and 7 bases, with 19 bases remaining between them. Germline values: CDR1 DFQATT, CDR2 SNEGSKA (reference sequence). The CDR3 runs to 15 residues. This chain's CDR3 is CSASESSRAGNEQFF. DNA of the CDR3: TGCAGTGCTAGTGAGTCGTCGAGGGCCGGGAATGAGCAGTTCTTC.